A single sample is the source of the 8 T cell receptor beta chains below, sequenced in a study of naive and memory T cell subsets. An oligonucleotide containing a UMI was ligated to the 3' end of TCR cDNA. Four PCR rounds used nested alpha and beta constant region primers plus the SP2 primer. From the 5' RACE reads, TCRdb called clonotypes with MiXCR, one entry per CDR3 protein. In the table there are around 48,000 distinct CDR3 sequences, 4.7% of which are singletons. All receptors derive from a female donor in good health.

In its sample, this clonotype was seen many times. V usage is TRBV28 and J usage is TRBJ2-3; 11 nucleotides line up with TRBD2. CDR3 size: 16 residues. CDR1 and CDR2 (germline): MDHEN, SYDVKM. V lost 0 bases and J lost 2; bases outside the gene matches: 1. Here the CDR3 DNA reads TGTGCCAGCAGTTTATGGACTAGCGGGACCACAGATACGCAGTATTTT. It is translated as CASSLWTSGTTDTQYF.

The table lists this clonotype with many counts. V and J are TRBV12-3 or TRBV12-4 and TRBJ2-2; D remains unclear. This CDR3 has 15 residues. The germline V and J ends were trimmed by 7 bases and 0 bases, with 12 bases remaining between them. CDR3 region: CASTPGWSNTGELFF. CDR3 nucleotide sequence: TGTGCCAGCACTCCCGGGTGGTCGAACACCGGGGAGCTGTTTTTT.

At least ten counts were recorded for this clonotype. The genes are TRBV28 and TRBJ2-7; 7 bases align to TRBD2. The CDR3 totals 14 residues. Germline V gene sequence: CDR1 MDHEN, CDR2 SYDVKM. The J segment lost 2 bases and the V segment lost 3 bases, leaving 4 bases of the junction unmatched. The CDR3 nucleotides are TGTGCCAGCAGTTTTGGACGGGGGGCCTACGAGCAGTACTTC. Residues: CASSFGRGAYEQYF.

The chain combines TRBV7-9 with TRBJ2-7, with D possibly matching TRBD1 (7 bases). V was cut by 5 bases and J by 5 bases, with 16 bases left in between. Looked up from germline, CDR1 is SEHNR and CDR2 is FQNEAQ (reference sequence). CDR3 size: 14 residues. The CDR3 DNA sequence: TGTGCCAGCAGCAGTGGTATCAGGGGGGACGAGCAGTACTTC. Amino acids: CASSSGIRGDEQYF.

As to this clonotype: A single base separates this from a much larger clone, so it may be a read error. The J gene is TRBJ2-3, the V gene TRBV24-1; D is unclear. This CDR3 is built from 13 residues. CDR1 is KGHDR and CDR2 is SFDVKD in the germline V gene. The V end lost 10 bases, the J end lost 4 bases, and 14 bases lay between the germline ends. The CDR3 DNA reads TGTGCCACTAGCCTCCAGGCCGCAGATACGCAGTATTTT. Its protein is CATSLQAADTQYF.

This clonotype came up many times. The rearrangement links TRBV6-5 to TRBJ1-1; D remains unclear. Germline CDR1 reads MNHEY; CDR2 reads SVGAGI. V gave up 6 bases and J gave up 1 base, with 15 bases separating them. The CDR3 has 15 residues. The CDR3 spells CASRPPSGENTEAFF. DNA of the CDR3: TGTGCCAGCAGACCCCCCTCGGGAGAGAACACTGAAGCTTTCTTT.

This clonotype was counted at least ten times. This rearrangement joins TRBV9 to TRBJ1-6, with a possible D match to TRBD1 (6 bases). The CDR3 runs 14 residues. V was cut by 4 bases and J by 4 bases, with 9 bases left in between. Germline CDR1 and CDR2: SGDLS and YYNGEE. DNA for the CDR3: TGTGCCAGCAGCACTGGACAGTATAATTCACCCCTCCACTTT. Its protein is CASSTGQYNSPLHF.

This clonotype was seen at least ten times. The chain links TRBV4-3 to TRBJ2-3; TRBD2 matches at 9 bases. Germline assignment: CDR1 LGHNA and CDR2 YSLEER. V was clipped by 5 bases and J by 6 bases; unmatched bases: 6. CDR3 length equals 14 residues. The CDR3 region is CASSMGLAQDTQYF. The CDR3 DNA is TGCGCCAGCAGCATGGGACTAGCACAGGATACGCAGTATTTT.